The rows below give T cell receptor beta chains drawn from one sample of a study of T cell responses to AZD1222 COVID-19 vaccine. Only in-frame clones appear in the TCRdb table, and some are missing; sequencing was by immunoSEQ multiplex PCR. The sample lists some 69,000 clones, over 75% occurring once. The sample was peripheral blood, taken on day 0 of AZD1222 vaccination. All receptors derive from an adult in good health. Both conserved end residues are part of each CDR3. A D gene is named only where the DNA matches it firmly. Size values are once, few and many counts, or a class for expanded clones, and some rows have none.

>-|TRBJ1-1|TRBV7-6|few
CASSLGVSGGMNTEAFF
TGTGCCAGCAGCTTAGGGGTCTCGGGAGGGATGAACACTGAAGCTTTCTTT
>-|TRBJ1-2|TRBV30|once
CACHGGANYGYTF
TGTGCCTGTCATGGGGGAGCTAACTATGGCTACACCTTC
>-|TRBJ2-3|TRBV7-8|-
CASSSRAGSSTDTQYF
TGTGCCAGCAGCTCCAGAGCTGGATCTAGCACAGATACGCAGTATTTT
>-|TRBJ2-7|TRBV2|-
CASRSRDSISWEQYF
TGTGCCAGCAGGTCTAGGGACTCTATCTCTTGGGAGCAGTACTTC
>-|TRBJ2-4|TRBV7-8|-
CASSLSLQGSDIQYF
TGTGCCAGCAGCTTGTCCTTACAGGGCTCGGACATTCAGTACTTC
>-|TRBJ1-6|TRBV28|-
CASSLGGFGQSYSPLHF
TGTGCCAGCAGCTTAGGAGGGTTCGGACAGTCCTATTCACCCCTCCACTTT
>TRBD1|TRBJ1-5|TRBV19|-
CASSTTGTGSSRQPQHF
TGTGCCAGTAGTACGACCGGGACAGGGTCTTCTCGGCAGCCCCAGCATTTT
>-|TRBJ1-5|TRBV6-5|-
CASKFKGEGNQPQHF
TGTGCCAGCAAATTTAAAGGAGAAGGCAATCAGCCCCAGCATTTT
>-|TRBJ1-5|TRBV27|-
CASSPLQTTNQPQHF
TGTGCCAGCAGTCCTTTACAGACTACTAATCAGCCCCAGCATTTT
>TRBD1|TRBJ1-2|TRBV10-3|-
CAISQDRVLGYTF
TGTGCCATCAGTCAGGACAGGGTACTTGGCTACACCTTC
>-|TRBJ1-1|TRBV14|-
CASSFSMNTEAFF
TGTGCCAGTTCGTTTAGCATGAACACTGAAGCTTTCTTT
>-|TRBJ1-5|TRBV5-6|-
CASSLGGLGPQHF
TGTGCCAGCAGCTTAGGGGGGTTAGGGCCCCAGCATTTT
>-|TRBJ2-2|TRBV5-4|-
CASSQPGLNTGELFF
TGTGCCAGCAGCCAACCGGGACTCAACACCGGGGAGCTGTTTTTT
>-|TRBJ2-1|TRBV19|few
CASSISVGLYNEQFF
TGTGCCAGTAGTATAAGTGTCGGGCTCTACAATGAGCAGTTCTTC
>TRBD1|TRBJ1-4|TRBV2|few
CASRGDRGNEKLFF
TGTGCCAGCAGAGGGGACAGGGGTAATGAAAAACTGTTTTTT
>-|TRBJ2-7|TRBV29-1|-
CSGQVGGNEQYF
TGCAGCGGACAGGTCGGGGGGAACGAGCAGTACTTC
>TRBD1|TRBJ1-2|TRBV29-1|-
CSGRTGGWDGYTF
TGCAGCGGTCGGACAGGGGGTTGGGATGGCTACACCTTC
>-|TRBJ1-2|TRBV27|-
CASSFGQPEYYGYTF
TGTGCCAGCAGTTTTGGCCAGCCTGAGTACTATGGCTACACCTTC
>-|TRBJ1-3|TRBV6-5|-
CASSSPGRSSGNTIYF
TGTGCCAGCAGTTCCCCCGGACGGAGCTCTGGAAACACCATATATTTT
>TRBD1|TRBJ1-1|TRBV27|once
CASMMWTGVTEAFF
TGTGCCAGCATGATGTGGACAGGGGTCACTGAAGCTTTCTTT